These 31 T cell receptor beta chains came from one sample sequenced in a study of Graves' ophthalmopathy and Graves' hyperthyroidism. The authors amplified TCR beta CDR3 regions, and they did so from RNA transcripts for repertoire sequencing. After a first-round RT-PCR with HTBI primers, a second-round multiplex PCR was run. MiXCR, run by TCRdb on the multiplex PCR reads, gives a single entry per CDR3 protein. The sample lists 560,000 or so distinct CDR3 sequences, just under 40% occurring once. The sequenced material came from peripheral blood or thyroid tissue (not recorded which). The source of these receptors is an adult man with Graves' hyperthyroidism.

The V call is TRBV6-1, the J call TRBJ2-3; 8 bases map to TRBD2. Germline assignment: CDR1 MNHNS and CDR2 SASEGT. This CDR3 comprises 16 residues. The ends lost 5 bases at V and 2 bases at J; junction bases unmatched: 9. CDR3 nucleotides: TGTGCCAGCAGTCTCTCCGGGACTAGATCCACAGATACGCAGTATTTT. Translating it yields CASSLSGTRSTDTQYF.

This clonotype has at least ten counts. The genes are TRBV7-9 and TRBJ2-7; TRBD1 matches at 7 bases. V was clipped by 9 bases and J by 1 base; unmatched bases: 9. Per the germline V gene, CDR1 is SEHNR and CDR2 is FQNEAQ (reference sequence). The length of the CDR3 is 14 residues. The CDR3 protein is CASSSGTASYEQYF. CDR3 in DNA: TGTGCCAGTAGTTCCGGGACAGCATCCTACGAGCAGTACTTC.

This clonotype was detected ten times or more. CDR3 coding DNA: TGCAGTGCTATATTGCCAGGAACCCCCCTTTATGGCTACACCTTC. The encoded protein is CSAILPGTPLYGYTF. The V call is TRBV20-1, the J call TRBJ1-2; unclear D gene. Germline-derived CDR1 and CDR2 are DFQATT and SNEGSKA (reference sequence). V lost 4 bases and J 5 bases, leaving 20 bases between the germline ends. The CDR3 totals 15 residues.

This clonotype has ten or more counts. This sequence joins TRBV29-1 and TRBJ1-1; D might be TRBD1 (6 bases). The V gene lost 6 bases and the J gene lost 5 bases, with 19 bases spanning the gap. The CDR3 runs 14 residues. Germline V gives CDR1 SQVTM, CDR2 ANQGSEA. CDR3 loop: CSVGLGGANTEAFF. The CDR3 DNA sequence: TGCAGCGTCGGCCTTGGGGGCGCGAATACTGAAGCTTTCTTT. The full variable domain, with the rest looked up from reference TRBV29-1 and TRBJ1-1, is SAVISQKPSRDICQRGTSLTIQCQVDSQVTMMFWYRQQPGQSLTLIATANQGSEATYESGFVIDKFPISRPNLTFSTLTVSNMSPEDSSIYLCSVGLGGANTEAFFGQGTRLTVV.

The chain is built from TRBV19 and TRBJ2-5; 11 positions agree with TRBD1. The J segment lost 4 bases and the V segment lost 3 bases, leaving 7 bases of the junction unmatched. This CDR3 comprises 16 residues. Germline assignment: CDR1 LNHDA and CDR2 SQIVND (reference sequence). CDR3 region: CASSIPGQGVGETQYF. The CDR3 DNA follows: TGTGCCAGTAGTATCCCGGGACAGGGGGTAGGAGAGACCCAGTACTTC.

The chain uses TRBV24-1 and TRBJ2-5, with 9 bases matching TRBD1. The germline CDR1 and CDR2 sequences are KGHDR and SFDVKD. V gave up 3 bases and J gave up 5 bases; unmatched junction bases: 15. The CDR3 runs to 18 residues. The CDR3 DNA reads as TGTGCCACCAGTGATGCTTTACAGGGGGCTATTGATAGGGAGACCCAGTACTTC. It encodes CATSDALQGAIDRETQYF.

The V gene is TRBV6-5, the J gene TRBJ1-5; weak D call: TRBD1 (5 bases). Germline loops: CDR1 MNHEY, CDR2 SVGAGI. This CDR3 contains 13 residues. The V and J ends lost 2 bases and 14 bases respectively, with 16 bases between them. The CDR3 region is CASSYGGDSYEHF. CDR3 DNA: TGTGCCAGCAGTTACGGGGGGGACTCCTACGAGCATTTT.

This clonotype was recorded many times. CDR3 DNA sequence: TGCAGCGTTGAGAGGGACAGGGGAGGCACCGGGGAGCTGTTTTTT. As protein: CSVERDRGGTGELFF. The chain employs TRBV29-1 and TRBJ2-2, with 10 positions matching TRBD1. Per the germline V gene, CDR1 is SQVTM and CDR2 is ANQGSEA. V was clipped by 3 bases and J by 4 bases; unmatched bases: 5. This CDR3 contains 15 residues.

This clonotype came up many times. V is TRBV7-2 and J is TRBJ1-5; D remains ambiguous. Germline CDR1 SGHTA, CDR2 FQGNSA. V was pared by 2 bases and J by 2 bases, with 10 bases between. The CDR3 length is 15 residues. CDR3 amino acids: CASSLSSFGNQPQHF. Here the CDR3 DNA reads TGTGCCAGCAGCTTATCCTCATTTGGCAATCAGCCCCAGCATTTT.

Regarding this clonotype: This may be a read error, as it is one base from a much larger clone. The chain couples TRBV5-1 to TRBJ2-2; 9 bases are shared with TRBD2. The CDR3 spans 16 residues. Germline V CDR1 and CDR2: SGHRS, YFSETQ. The CDR3 here is CASSPRTSVDTGELFF. In nucleotides, the CDR3 is TGTGCCAGCAGCCCAAGGACTAGCGTCGACACCGGGGAGCTGTTTTTT.

This chain uses TRBV5-5 with TRBJ1-2; TRBD1 aligns across 10 bases. This CDR3 is built from 13 residues. J lost 4 bases, V lost 7 bases, and 4 bases had no gene match. The germline V gene has CDR1 SGHKS and CDR2 YYEKEE (reference sequence). CDR3: CASWDRGSYGYTF. The DNA of the CDR3 is TGTGCCAGCTGGGACAGGGGTAGCTATGGCTACACCTTC.

This clonotype was counted ten times or more. The chain couples TRBV4-1 to TRBJ1-1; D is undetermined. This CDR3 contains 12 residues. Between the trimmed V and J ends, which lost 1 base and 11 bases, there was a span of 11 bases. Germline assignment: CDR1 MGHRA and CDR2 YSYEKL. CDR3 loop: CASSQVGERAFF. In DNA form, the CDR3 reads TGCGCCAGCAGCCAAGTGGGAGAGAGGGCTTTCTTT.

This clonotype was detected only a few times. The gene calls are TRBV12-3 or TRBV12-4 and TRBJ1-2; TRBD1 is a possible D gene (5 bases). The CDR3 length is 14 residues. Trimming took off 5 bases at V and 6 bases at J, with 16 bases between the two ends. The CDR3: CASSPQGPGDGYTF. The CDR3 nucleotides read TGTGCCAGCAGTCCCCAGGGACCGGGGGATGGCTACACCTTC.

This rearrangement joins TRBV29-1 to TRBJ2-5; D is uncertain. Germline V gives CDR1 SQVTM, CDR2 ANQGSEA. V lost 8 bases to trimming and J lost 5 bases, with 9 bases between them. The CDR3 is 10 residues long. The DNA of the CDR3 is TGCAGCTTATGGGGTGAGACCCAGTACTTC. It translates to CSLWGETQYF.

Points on this clonotype: This CDR3 is missing its conserved last phenylalanine or tryptophan, likely due to a read error. The limits of the CDR3 on the DNA are not certain, so only TCRdb's listed CDR3 is given. The V gene is TRBV6-5, the J gene TRBJ2-6; the table's D call of TRBD2 was not tested on the DNA. Termini included, the CDR3 measures 8 amino acids. Germline V CDR1 and CDR2: MNHEY, SVGAGI. The CDR3 reads CASKPVTS.

The rearrangement links TRBV2 to TRBJ1-4; 10 nucleotides align to TRBD1. The CDR3 covers 18 residues. The V gene's germline CDR1 is SNHLY and CDR2 FYNNEI. V lost 4 bases, J lost 8 bases, and 16 bases stayed unmatched. The CDR3 here is CASSARDIRGTGVEKLFF. CDR3 DNA sequence: TGTGCCAGCAGTGCTAGAGACATTCGTGGGACAGGGGTCGAAAAACTGTTTTTT.

Here the CDR3 reads CSVEDRQGTHYGYTF. The DNA for the CDR3 is TGCAGCGTTGAAGACAGGCAGGGGACCCACTATGGCTACACCTTC. This rearrangement joins TRBV29-1 to TRBJ1-2, with a tentative D call TRBD1 (6 bases). The germline gives CDR1 SQVTM, CDR2 ANQGSEA. This CDR3 is 15 amino acids long. The ends were cut back, 0 bases at V and 3 bases at J, with 14 bases in the middle.

This clonotype has a single count. One base away lies a much larger clone, so this may be a sequencing read error. The CDR3 protein is CASSGDRGANNEKLFF. The CDR3 DNA sequence: TGTGCCAGCAGCGGGGACAGGGGGGCAAATAATGAAAAACTGTTTTTT. This chain links TRBV5-6 with TRBJ1-4, with TRBD1 matching over 11 bases. The V segment lost 4 bases and the J segment 4 bases; nucleotides outside the gene matches: 6. The germline CDR1 and CDR2 sequences are SGHDT and YYEEEE. The CDR3 runs 16 residues.

This clonotype was counted ten times or more. One end of the junction is discordant with germline, which a read error may explain. The chain joins TRBV20-1 to TRBJ1-6; 8 bases map to TRBD1. The CDR3 covers 13 residues. The germline gives CDR1 DFQATT, CDR2 SNEGSKA (reference sequence). The CDR3 DNA sequence: TGCAGTGCCCTGGAGGACAGGGATTCCCCCCTCCACTTT. Protein: CSALEDRDSPLHF.

This clonotype was counted many times. This chain uses TRBV7-6 with TRBJ1-1; D is unresolved. The CDR3 covers 13 residues. V lost 3 bases to trimming and J lost 3 bases, with 8 bases between them. Per the germline V gene, CDR1 is SGHVS and CDR2 is FNYEAQ. The CDR3 here is CASSFNPDTEAFF. In DNA form, the CDR3 reads TGTGCCAGCAGCTTTAATCCGGACACTGAAGCTTTCTTT.

This clonotype was seen repeatedly, ten times or more. V gene TRBV4-1 combines with J gene TRBJ2-7; 8 bases agree with TRBD1. V was pared by 5 bases and J by 4 bases, with 10 bases of the junction left unmatched. This CDR3 is 15 amino acids long. CDR1 MGHRA and CDR2 YSYEKL come from the germline V gene. This CDR3 is CASSMEGTGGYEQYF. The DNA of the CDR3 is TGCGCCAGCAGCATGGAAGGGACAGGTGGATACGAGCAGTACTTC.

This clonotype turned up a few times. The chain joins TRBV18 to TRBJ2-7; TRBD1 might be the D (6 bases). The CDR3 is made up of 13 amino acids. V was trimmed by 6 bases and J by 5 bases, leaving 14 bases between them. The germline gives CDR1 KGHSH, CDR2 LQKENI. The CDR3 DNA follows: TGTGCCAGCTCCGCAGGGGAGTTCCACGAGCAGTACTTC. Translating gives CASSAGEFHEQYF.

V and J are TRBV9 and TRBJ2-5, with 7 bases lining up with TRBD2. Germline loops: CDR1 SGDLS, CDR2 YYNGEE. This CDR3 has 15 residues. The V and J ends lost 0 bases and 4 bases, in that order; junction bases with no gene match: 6. The chain's CDR3 is CASSVGAGARETQYF. The CDR3 nucleotides read TGTGCCAGCAGCGTAGGTGCGGGAGCGAGAGAGACCCAGTACTTC.

CDR3 DNA sequence: TGCAGTGCTCCTGAAAGGGCGACTAACCTAGAGACCCAGTACTTC. Its translation is CSAPERATNLETQYF. The J gene is TRBJ2-5, the V gene TRBV20-1, with TRBD2 as a possible D gene (5 bases). This CDR3 comprises 15 residues. Per the germline V gene, CDR1 is DFQATT and CDR2 is SNEGSKA (reference sequence). V was clipped by 5 bases and J by 4 bases, with 20 bases between them.

There are many counts of this clonotype. This chain uses TRBV7-8 with TRBJ2-5; 9 bases are a match to TRBD1. CDR3 length: 13 residues. The germline V gene encodes CDR1 SGHVS and CDR2 FQNEAQ. With V trimmed by 3 bases and J by 5 bases, 1 base remained unmatched. CDR3 sequence (DNA): TGTGCCAGCAGCTTCACAGGGGGCGAGACCCAGTACTTC. It specifies CASSFTGGETQYF.

This clonotype was found many times. This chain joins TRBV7-8 and TRBJ1-5, with a possible D match to TRBD1 (5 bases). Deletions cut 5 bases from V and 9 bases from J, with 20 bases between. The CDR3 totals 15 residues. The germline V gene has CDR1 SGHVS and CDR2 FQNEAQ. The chain's CDR3 is CASSPGTGFMVPQHF. CDR3 nucleotide sequence: TGTGCCAGCAGCCCTGGGACGGGGTTTATGGTGCCCCAGCATTTT.

The chain has TRBV7-2 and TRBJ2-7; 10 bases agree with TRBD2. This CDR3 has 12 residues. Per germline, CDR1 SGHTA and CDR2 FQGNSA. The CDR3 reads CASASGGYEQYF. CDR3 bases: TGTGCTAGCGCTAGCGGGGGCTACGAGCAGTACTTC.

This clonotype showed up many times. The genes are TRBV29-1 and TRBJ1-1; unclear D gene. Deletions cut 7 bases from V and 0 bases from J, with 9 bases between. Germline assignment: CDR1 SQVTM and CDR2 ANQGSEA. The CDR3 sequence is 12 residues long. The CDR3 spells CSASYMNTEAFF. The CDR3, as DNA: TGCAGCGCATCATACATGAACACTGAAGCTTTCTTT.

The chain recombines TRBV7-9 with TRBJ2-2, with 13 nucleotides matching TRBD2. The CDR3 is made up of 16 amino acids. The germline V gene encodes CDR1 SEHNR and CDR2 FQNEAQ (reference sequence). With V trimmed by 5 bases and J by 5 bases, 5 bases remained unmatched. The chain's CDR3 is CASSQPGLAGTGELFF. The CDR3 DNA sequence: TGTGCCAGCAGCCAGCCGGGACTAGCGGGAACCGGGGAGCTGTTTTTT. Full variable domain (missing parts from reference TRBV7-9 and TRBJ2-2): DTGVSQNPRHKITKRGQNVTFRCDPISEHNRLYWYRQTLGQGPEFLTYFQNEAQLEKSRLLSDRFSAERPKGSFSTLEIQRTEQGDSAMYLCASSQPGLAGTGELFFGEGSRLTVL.

The rearrangement joins TRBV2 to TRBJ2-7, with 13 bases fitting TRBD2. Germline CDR1 and CDR2: SNHLY and FYNNEI. There are 11 residues in the CDR3. In nucleotides, the CDR3 is TGTGGGACTAGCGGGGGCTATGAGCAGTACTTC. It translates to CGTSGGYEQYF.

The chain links TRBV29-1 to TRBJ2-6; 10 nucleotides line up with TRBD1. Germline values: CDR1 SQVTM, CDR2 ANQGSEA. The CDR3 contains 16 residues. The CDR3 nucleotides read TGCGGCCTTGAGGGACAGGGGAGCTCTGGGGCCAACGTCCTGACTTTC. Amino acids: CGLEGQGSSGANVLTF.